This TCR beta chain emerged from a study of T cell responses to AZD1222 COVID-19 vaccine. A word on this clone: The antigen remains undetermined.

Findings and limits, study-wide: Most donors were white British, females outnumbered males, and clonal diversity was possibly underestimated. Vaccine-associated CD4 TCRs spanned spike, dominant at 160-218 and 743-854.

Produced via immunoSEQ multiplex PCR; TCRdb's table is partial and in-frame only. Among over 85,000 clones listed, around 81% were seen once. The CDR3 runs to 14 residues. Germline V gene sequence: CDR1 SGDLS, CDR2 YYNGEE. V gave up 1 base and J gave up 1 base, with 8 bases separating them. The source was peripheral blood, collected on day 0 of AZD1222 vaccination. The chain couples TRBV9 to TRBJ1-1, with D tentatively TRBD1 (6 bases). This TCR derives from an adult in good health. CDR3 in DNA: TGTGCCAGCAGCGTAACGGGACAGAACACTGAAGCTTTCTTT. This sequence encodes CASSVTGQNTEAFF.